The TCR beta chain under discussion was sequenced for a study of cytomegalovirus exposure and HLA in healthy donors. Germline assignment: CDR1 MNHEY and CDR2 SMNVEV (reference sequence). The CDR3 is made up of 15 amino acids. The V and J ends lost 6 bases and 6 bases, in that order; junction bases with no gene match: 14. It was with 60 Vbeta and 13 Jbeta primers that the PCR ran. How the authors handled the data: In a later analysis, roughly 11 million of 75 million to 90 million unique beta chains occurred in at least two donors. Libraries were prepared by immunoSEQ multiplex PCR; TCRdb keeps only in-frame clonotypes and omits some of them. D and trimming were read from the DNA, whereas the V and J calls and clone size are those reported in that table. In the table there are around 150,000 clones, about four fifths of which are singletons.

The chain recombines TRBV27 with TRBJ2-7; 7 bases are a match to TRBD2. The sample taken for sequencing was PBMCs. The TCR sequence derives from a man aged 25 to 40 in good health and CMV-seronegative. CDR3 sequence reads: CASSPTTSGVVEQYF. The CDR3 DNA sequence: TGTGCCAGCAGCCCCACCACCAGCGGGGTAGTCGAGCAGTACTTC.